Below are 29 T cell receptor beta chains sequenced from a single sample in a study of control samples from healthy donors and cancer patients. Profiling relied on immunoSEQ multiplex PCR, and the TCRdb table lists in-frame clones only, not all of them. The top ten hold 1.5% to 2% of the sample, which has roughly 99,000 clones, around 82% seen once. The sample taken for sequencing was blood. These receptors all stem from a man between 60 and 75 years old in good health.

This chain connects TRBV5-5 to TRBJ2-3; the match to TRBD1 covers 9 bases. Unmatched junction bases numbered 6, after V lost 4 bases and J lost 0 bases. The CDR3 extends over 16 amino acids. The germline V gene encodes CDR1 SGHKS and CDR2 YYEKEE (reference sequence). The CDR3 DNA reads as TGTGCCAGCAGCCCCGGGACAGGGAGGAGCACAGATACGCAGTATTTT. It yields the protein CASSPGTGRSTDTQYF.

The chain recombines TRBV6-5 with TRBJ2-3; 7 bases align to TRBD1. The CDR3 runs to 15 residues. V lost 10 bases, J lost 0 bases, and 10 bases stayed unmatched. CDR1 is MNHEY, CDR2 SVGAGI, per germline. CDR3 amino acids: CAIDPGTASTDTQYF. In DNA form, the CDR3 reads TGTGCCATCGACCCAGGGACAGCAAGCACAGATACGCAGTATTTT.

The chain has TRBV5-1 and TRBJ1-2; 7 bases map to TRBD1. The germline CDR1 and CDR2 sequences are SGHRS and YFSETQ. V lost 1 base and J lost 4; bases outside the gene matches: 10. The CDR3 sequence is 16 residues long. CDR3 DNA: TGCGCCAGCAGCTTGTCGGAGGGGGCATTTATCTATGGCTACACCTTC. Translating it yields CASSLSEGAFIYGYTF.

The CDR3 nucleotides read TGTGCCAGCAGCCTACAGGGGATAGATACGCAGTATTTT. It specifies CASSLQGIDTQYF. This sequence joins TRBV6-6 and TRBJ2-3; TRBD1 matches at 7 bases. Germline CDR1 reads MNHNY; CDR2 reads SVGAGI (reference sequence). This CDR3 is built from 13 residues. V lost 6 bases and J lost 5; bases outside the gene matches: 5.

The table lists this clone with a count of one. The genes are TRBV5-6 and TRBJ2-1, with D perhaps TRBD2 (6 bases). V lost 2 bases and J lost 7, with 28 bases in between. From germline, CDR1 is SGHDT and CDR2 YYEEEE. CDR3 length: 19 amino acids. CDR3 sequence: CASSFGGKAGLASANEQFF. CDR3 nucleotides: TGTGCCAGCAGCTTCGGAGGCAAAGCGGGTTTGGCCTCAGCGAATGAGCAGTTCTTC.

The V and J genes are TRBV6-5 and TRBJ2-5; 10 nucleotides match TRBD2. V was pared by 0 bases and J by 5 bases, with 0 bases of the junction left unmatched. The CDR3 contains 14 residues. Germline CDR1 is MNHEY and CDR2 is SVGAGI. In DNA form, the CDR3 reads TGTGCCAGCAGTTACTCACTAGCGGGGGAGACCCAGTACTTC. Its translation is CASSYSLAGETQYF.

This chain links TRBV7-9 with TRBJ2-7; possible D gene TRBD2, 6 bases. The germline CDR1 and CDR2 sequences are SEHNR and FQNEAQ (reference sequence). The V and J ends lost 1 base and 6 bases respectively, with 10 bases between them. The CDR3 extends over 13 amino acids. CDR3 sequence: CASSLGGAGEQYF. The CDR3 coding sequence is TGTGCCAGCAGCTTAGGTGGAGCGGGCGAGCAGTACTTC.

The chain links TRBV3-1 (or the pseudogene TRBV3-2) to TRBJ2-5, with 12 bases fitting TRBD2. V was clipped by 0 bases and J by 7 bases; unmatched bases: 3. The CDR3 totals 15 residues. Germline V gives CDR1 LGHDT, CDR2 YNNKEL (reference sequence). The CDR3 DNA sequence: TGTGCCAGCAGCCAAGATCTACTAGCGGGAGGGACCCAGTACTTC. This translates into CASSQDLLAGGTQYF.

The CDR3 sequence is CASRSRSKDTQYF. The CDR3 region has the DNA TGTGCCAGCAGGTCCCGAAGTAAGGATACGCAGTATTTT. The gene calls are TRBV6-6 and TRBJ2-3; D gene uncertain. Germline V lookup: CDR1 MNHNY, CDR2 SVGAGI (reference sequence). The length of the CDR3 is 13 residues. Trimming left V 6 bases short and J 6 bases short, with 13 bases between.

This sequence joins TRBV5-1 and TRBJ2-3, with D hard to call. V was trimmed by 4 bases and J by 4 bases, leaving 22 bases between them. Germline CDR1 reads SGHRS; CDR2 reads YFSETQ. The CDR3 spans 17 residues. CDR3 loop: CASSNTIPGALPDTQYF. The DNA for the CDR3 is TGCGCCAGCAGCAACACCATACCGGGTGCACTCCCAGATACGCAGTATTTT.

The sample holds one count of this clone. This chain uses TRBV12-3 or TRBV12-4 with TRBJ2-1; D gene ambiguous. This CDR3 contains 13 residues. Trimming removed 2 bases from V and 6 bases from J, with 8 bases in between. In nucleotides, the CDR3 is TGTGCCAGCAGTTTATTAAGGGTCAATGAGCAGTTCTTC. The encoded protein is CASSLLRVNEQFF.

This chain links TRBV7-3 with TRBJ1-1, with 10 bases aligning to TRBD1. There are 17 residues in the CDR3. With V trimmed by 5 bases and J by 5 bases, 14 bases remained unmatched. The germline gives CDR1 SGHTA, CDR2 FQGTGA. In DNA form, the CDR3 reads TGTGCCAGCAGCCCAATTTCGGGAGACAGGGGGCAAACTGAAGCTTTCTTT. It specifies CASSPISGDRGQTEAFF.

The rearrangement uses TRBV5-6 and TRBJ2-5, with D tentatively TRBD1 (5 bases). The V gene's germline CDR1 is SGHDT and CDR2 YYEEEE. CDR3 size: 15 residues. Between the trimmed V and J ends, which lost 4 bases and 1 base, there was a span of 14 bases. CDR3 sequence: CASSRPTGIQETQYF. The DNA of the CDR3 is TGTGCCAGCAGCCGGCCAACAGGAATCCAAGAGACCCAGTACTTC. The full variable domain, in which reference TRBV5-6 and TRBJ2-5 provide the parts outside the CDR3, is DAGVTQSPTHLIKTRGQQVTLRCSPKSGHDTVSWYQQALGQGPQFIFQYYEEEERQRGNFPDRFSGHQFPNYSSELNVNALLLGDSALYLCASSRPTGIQETQYFGPGTRLLVL.

J is TRBJ2-1 and V is TRBV5-1; 8 nucleotides match TRBD1. Germline V gene data show CDR1 as SGHRS and CDR2 as YFSETQ. V lost 4 bases to trimming and J lost 4 bases; unmatched junction nucleotides: 13. CDR3 length: 17 residues. The CDR3 loop reads CASSKLWTGLTYNEQFF. The CDR3 DNA is TGCGCCAGCAGCAAATTGTGGACAGGGCTTACTTACAATGAGCAGTTCTTC.

This chain uses TRBV28 with TRBJ2-1; 10 bases are shared with TRBD2. V dropped 6 bases and J dropped 2; count of bases not matched to a gene: 7. The germline gives CDR1 MDHEN, CDR2 SYDVKM. The CDR3 sequence is 16 residues long. CDR3 region: CASSSSGRGPYNEQFF. Here the CDR3 DNA reads TGTGCCAGCAGCTCCAGCGGGAGGGGGCCCTACAATGAGCAGTTCTTC.

A word on this clone: Mismatch with germline at one junction end may stem from a read error. This chain links TRBV6-5 with TRBJ2-1; D is undetermined. The CDR3 runs 11 residues. Germline V gene data show CDR1 as MNHEY and CDR2 as SVGAGI. Here the CDR3 reads CASRYYNEQFF. Here the CDR3 DNA reads TGTGCCAGCCGTTATTACAATGAGCAGTTCTTC.

The genes are TRBV27 and TRBJ1-1; D unresolved. Germline CDR1 MNHEY, CDR2 SMNVEV (reference sequence). The CDR3 is 13 residues long. The V gene lost 6 bases and the J gene lost 2 bases, with 10 bases spanning the gap. The CDR3 protein is CASSPDLNTEAFF. CDR3 DNA: TGTGCCAGCAGCCCGGATCTTAACACTGAAGCTTTCTTT.

CDR3 region: CSVGTGYSEKLFF. CDR3 bases: TGCAGCGTGGGGACAGGGTATAGTGAAAAACTGTTTTTT. The chain is built from TRBV29-1 and TRBJ1-4; 9 bases are a match to TRBD1. Germline V lookup: CDR1 SQVTM, CDR2 ANQGSEA. J gave up 7 bases and V 6 bases, and 6 bases lay outside the gene matches. There are 13 residues in the CDR3.

This sequence joins TRBV27 and TRBJ2-3, with TRBD1 matching 8 bases. Germline trimming cut 3 bases from V and 10 bases from J; bases unmatched to any gene: 6. Germline CDR1 and CDR2: MNHEY and SMNVEV (reference sequence). This CDR3 is 13 amino acids long. The CDR3 DNA reads TGTGCCAGCAGTTTTCTCGGACAGGGCTCGCAGTATTTT. This gives the protein CASSFLGQGSQYF.

V and J are TRBV4-1 and TRBJ2-5; D is possibly TRBD1 (6 bases). The CDR3 has 14 amino acids. The V end was cut by 6 bases, the J end by 5 bases, with 16 bases between. Germline CDR1 and CDR2: MGHRA and YSYEKL. Written as DNA, the CDR3 is TGCGCCAGCAGACCAGGGGCTTTCCAGGAGACCCAGTACTTC. Amino acid sequence: CASRPGAFQETQYF.

The V and J genes are TRBV9 and TRBJ1-1; 7 positions agree with TRBD1. V gave up 4 bases and J gave up 3 bases; unmatched junction bases: 6. The germline V gene has CDR1 SGDLS and CDR2 YYNGEE. The CDR3 has 14 amino acids. As DNA, the CDR3 is TGTGCCAGCAGCTTAAGACAGGGAGACACTGAAGCTTTCTTT. Translation gives CASSLRQGDTEAFF.

The chain recombines TRBV27 with TRBJ1-4; perhaps TRBD1 as D (5 bases). Germline CDR1 MNHEY, CDR2 SMNVEV (reference sequence). V lost 5 bases and J 2 bases, leaving 15 bases between the germline ends. The CDR3 sequence is 16 residues long. In nucleotides, the CDR3 is TGTGCCAGCAGTGACCTCGGAAGGGGTACTAATGAAAAACTGTTTTTT. As protein: CASSDLGRGTNEKLFF.

The chain links TRBV5-6 to TRBJ1-6, with D maybe TRBD1 (5 bases). The CDR3 is made up of 17 amino acids. Trimming removed 4 bases at V and 7 bases at J, with 21 bases between. From germline, CDR1 is SGHDT and CDR2 YYEEEE. The CDR3 bases are TGTGCCAGCAGCAGGCCTCAGGGCCTTGTAGGAAATTCACCCCTCCACTTT. It yields the protein CASSRPQGLVGNSPLHF.

This chain uses TRBV30 with TRBJ1-2, with D tentatively TRBD1 (5 bases). The germline V gene encodes CDR1 GTSNPN and CDR2 SVGIG (reference sequence). Trimming pared 2 bases from V and 0 bases from J, leaving 19 bases between. CDR3 length equals 17 residues. In nucleotides, the CDR3 is TGTGCCTGGAGTCGGGGGTTATTCCGGGGGGCTAACTATGGCTACACCTTC. Residues: CAWSRGLFRGANYGYTF.

This clone was observed once. The V gene is TRBV5-1, the J gene TRBJ1-3; no reliable D call. Trimming pared 2 bases from V and 0 bases from J, leaving 6 bases between. The CDR3 is 14 amino acids. The germline gives CDR1 SGHRS, CDR2 YFSETQ. The DNA for the CDR3 is TGCGCCAGCAGCTTTGGCAACTCTGGAAACACCATATATTTT. Its protein product is CASSFGNSGNTIYF.

V and J are TRBV6-5 and TRBJ1-2; TRBD1 matches 8 bases. V lost 5 bases, J lost 0 bases, and 2 bases stayed unmatched. The CDR3 is 14 residues long. Germline values: CDR1 MNHEY, CDR2 SVGAGI. CDR3 sequence reads: CASSQGAANYGYTF. The CDR3 nucleotides are TGTGCCAGCAGTCAGGGGGCCGCTAACTATGGCTACACCTTC.

The V and J genes are TRBV6-5 and TRBJ1-2, with D maybe TRBD1 (5 bases). With 2 bases removed from V and 0 bases from J, the gap between germline ends came to 10 bases. This CDR3 has 15 amino acids. The V gene's germline CDR1 is MNHEY and CDR2 SVGAGI. CDR3 nucleotide sequence: TGTGCCAGCAGTTACGACGGGACGACTAACTATGGCTACACCTTC. Residues: CASSYDGTTNYGYTF.

The chain combines TRBV12-5 with TRBJ2-2; 10 bases are a match to TRBD1. The CDR3 length is 15 residues. The trim removed 3 bases at V and 7 bases at J, leaving 5 bases unmatched. CDR1 and CDR2 (germline): LGHNT, FRNRAP. The CDR3 reads CASGFRQGAYGELFF. The CDR3 nucleotides read TGTGCTAGTGGTTTCAGACAGGGGGCTTACGGGGAGCTGTTTTTT. Filled out from reference TRBV12-5 and TRBJ2-2, the complete variable domain reads DARVTQTPRHKVTEMGQEVTMRCQPILGHNTVFWYRQTMMQGLELLAYFRNRAPLDDSGMPKDRFSAEMPDATLATLKIQPSEPRDSAVYFCASGFRQGAYGELFFGEGSRLTVL.

The chain is built from TRBV4-1 and TRBJ2-5; 9 bases line up with TRBD1. CDR3 length: 15 residues. V lost 4 bases and J lost 1; bases outside the gene matches: 4. CDR1 is MGHRA, CDR2 YSYEKL, per germline. CDR3 in amino acids: CASSLRDRAQETQYF. The CDR3, as DNA: TGCGCCAGCAGCCTCCGGGACAGGGCCCAAGAGACCCAGTACTTC.